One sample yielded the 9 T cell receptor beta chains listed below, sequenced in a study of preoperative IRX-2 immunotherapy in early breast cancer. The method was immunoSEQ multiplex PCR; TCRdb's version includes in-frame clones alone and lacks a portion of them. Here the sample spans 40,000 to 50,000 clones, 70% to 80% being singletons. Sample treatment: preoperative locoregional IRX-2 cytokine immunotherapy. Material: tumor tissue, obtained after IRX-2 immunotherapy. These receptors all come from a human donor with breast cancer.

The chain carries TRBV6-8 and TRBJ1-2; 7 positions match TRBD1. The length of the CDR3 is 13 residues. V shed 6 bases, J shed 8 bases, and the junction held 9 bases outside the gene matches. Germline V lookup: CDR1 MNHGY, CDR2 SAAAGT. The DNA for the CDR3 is TGTGCCAGCAGCCTTCGACAGGGAGGAGGCTACACCTTC. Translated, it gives CASSLRQGGGYTF.

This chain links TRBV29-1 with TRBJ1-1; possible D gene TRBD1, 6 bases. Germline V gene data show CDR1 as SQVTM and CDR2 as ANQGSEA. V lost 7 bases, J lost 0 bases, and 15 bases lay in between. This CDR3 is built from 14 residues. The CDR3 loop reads CSARGRTMNTEAFF. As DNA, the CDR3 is TGCAGCGCCAGGGGCAGGACAATGAACACTGAAGCTTTCTTT. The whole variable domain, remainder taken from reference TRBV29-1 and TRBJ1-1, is SAVISQKPSRDICQRGTSLTIQCQVDSQVTMMFWYRQQPGQSLTLIATANQGSEATYESGFVIDKFPISRPNLTFSTLTVSNMSPEDSSIYLCSARGRTMNTEAFFGQGTRLTVV.

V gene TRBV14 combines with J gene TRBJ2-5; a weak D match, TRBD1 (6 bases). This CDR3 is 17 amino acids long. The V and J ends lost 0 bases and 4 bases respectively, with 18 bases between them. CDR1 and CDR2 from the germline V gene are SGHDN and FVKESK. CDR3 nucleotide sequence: TGTGCCAGCAGCCAAGAAACCGGGACACTTTTTCCAGAGACCCAGTACTTC. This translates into CASSQETGTLFPETQYF.

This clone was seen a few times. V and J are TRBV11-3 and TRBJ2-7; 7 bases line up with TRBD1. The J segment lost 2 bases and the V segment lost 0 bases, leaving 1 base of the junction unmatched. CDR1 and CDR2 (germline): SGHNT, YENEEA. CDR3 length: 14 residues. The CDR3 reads CASSLDRGTYEQYF. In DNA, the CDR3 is TGTGCCAGCAGCTTAGACAGGGGGACCTACGAGCAGTACTTC.

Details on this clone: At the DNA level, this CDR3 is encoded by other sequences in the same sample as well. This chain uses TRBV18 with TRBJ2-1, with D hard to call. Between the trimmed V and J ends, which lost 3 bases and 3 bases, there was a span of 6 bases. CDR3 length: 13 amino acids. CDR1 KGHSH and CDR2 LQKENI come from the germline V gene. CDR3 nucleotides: TGTGCCAGCTCACCTCCCAGCTACAATGAGCAGTTCTTC. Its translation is CASSPPSYNEQFF.

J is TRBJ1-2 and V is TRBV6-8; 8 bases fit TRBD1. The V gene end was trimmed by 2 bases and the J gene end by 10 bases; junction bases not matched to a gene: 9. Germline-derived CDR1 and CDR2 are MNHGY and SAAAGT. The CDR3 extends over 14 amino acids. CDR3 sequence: CASSYPKGQGDYTF. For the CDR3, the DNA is TGTGCCAGCAGTTACCCTAAAGGACAGGGCGACTACACCTTC.

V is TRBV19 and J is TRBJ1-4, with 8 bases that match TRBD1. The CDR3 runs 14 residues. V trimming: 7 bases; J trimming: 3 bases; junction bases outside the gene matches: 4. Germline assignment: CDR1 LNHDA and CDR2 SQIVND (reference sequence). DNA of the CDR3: TGTGCCAGTATGGACAGGGTGTCTAATGAAAAACTGTTTTTT. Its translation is CASMDRVSNEKLFF.

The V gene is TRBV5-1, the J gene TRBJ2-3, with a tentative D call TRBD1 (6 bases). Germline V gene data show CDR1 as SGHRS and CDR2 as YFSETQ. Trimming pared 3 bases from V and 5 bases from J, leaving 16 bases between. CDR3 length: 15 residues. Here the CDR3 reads CASSSGQGAEDTQYF. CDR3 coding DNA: TGCGCCAGCAGCTCGGGACAAGGGGCAGAAGATACGCAGTATTTT. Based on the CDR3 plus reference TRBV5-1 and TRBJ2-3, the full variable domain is KAGVTQTPRYLIKTRGQQVTLSCSPISGHRSVSWYQQTPGQGLQFLFEYFSETQRNKGNFPGRFSGRQFSNSRSEMNVSTLELGDSALYLCASSSGQGAEDTQYFGPGTRLTVL.

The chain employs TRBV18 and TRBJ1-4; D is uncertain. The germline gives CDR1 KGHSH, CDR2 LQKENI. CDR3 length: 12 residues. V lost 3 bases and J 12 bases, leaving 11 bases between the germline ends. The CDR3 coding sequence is TGTGCCAGCTCACCTGTCGGGCGTGAACTGTTTTTT. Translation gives CASSPVGRELFF.